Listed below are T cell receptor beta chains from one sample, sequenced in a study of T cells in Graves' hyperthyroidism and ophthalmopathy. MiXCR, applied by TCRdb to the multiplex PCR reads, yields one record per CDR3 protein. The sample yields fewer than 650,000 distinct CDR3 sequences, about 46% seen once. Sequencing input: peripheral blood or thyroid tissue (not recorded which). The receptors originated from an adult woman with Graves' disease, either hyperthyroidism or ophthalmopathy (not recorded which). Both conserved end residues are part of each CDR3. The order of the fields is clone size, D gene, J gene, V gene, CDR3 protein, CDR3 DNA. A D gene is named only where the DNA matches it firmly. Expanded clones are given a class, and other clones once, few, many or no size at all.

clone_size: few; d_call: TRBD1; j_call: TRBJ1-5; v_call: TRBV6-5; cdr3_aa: CASSSDRVNQPQHF; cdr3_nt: TGTGCCAGCAGTTCCGACAGGGTTAATCAGCCCCAGCATTTT
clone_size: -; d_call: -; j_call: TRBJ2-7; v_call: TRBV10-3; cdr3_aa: CAISEDLTLLEQYF; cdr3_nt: TGTGCCATCAGTGAGGACCTGACCCTCCTCGAGCAGTACTTC
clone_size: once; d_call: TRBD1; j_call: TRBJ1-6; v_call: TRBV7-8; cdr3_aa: CASRLNRGRDSPLHF; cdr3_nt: TGTGCCAGCAGATTAAACAGGGGAAGGGATTCACCCCTCCACTTT
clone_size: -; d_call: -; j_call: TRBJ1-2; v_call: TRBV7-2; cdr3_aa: CASSEQGEGGYTF; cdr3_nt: TGTGCCAGCAGCGAACAGGGTGAGGGTGGCTACACCTTC
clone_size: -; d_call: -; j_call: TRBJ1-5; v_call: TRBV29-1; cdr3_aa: CSVEGAGNQPQHF; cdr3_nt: TGCAGCGTTGAAGGGGCCGGGAATCAGCCCCAGCATTTT
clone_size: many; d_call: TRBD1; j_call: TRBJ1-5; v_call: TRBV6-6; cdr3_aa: CASSYGSDRGVSNQPQHF; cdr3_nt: TGTGCCAGCAGTTACGGATCAGACAGGGGAGTTAGCAATCAGCCCCAGCATTTT
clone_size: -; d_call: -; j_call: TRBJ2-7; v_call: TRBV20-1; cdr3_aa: CSANPGVPYEQYF; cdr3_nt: TGCAGTGCTAACCCCGGGGTACCCTACGAGCAGTACTTC
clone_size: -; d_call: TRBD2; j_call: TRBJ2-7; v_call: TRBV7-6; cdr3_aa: CASSLAGRGGYEQYF; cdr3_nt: TGTGCCAGCAGCTTAGCTGGACGGGGGGGATACGAGCAGTACTTC
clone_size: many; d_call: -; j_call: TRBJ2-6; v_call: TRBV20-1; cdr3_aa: CSARRGAGANVLTF; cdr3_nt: TGCAGTGCTCGTCGCGGGGCGGGGGCCAACGTCCTGACTTTC
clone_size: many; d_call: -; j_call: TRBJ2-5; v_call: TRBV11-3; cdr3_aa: CASSSGGGRQETQYF; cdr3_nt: TGTGCCAGCAGCTCTGGGGGGGGGCGCCAAGAGACCCAGTACTTC
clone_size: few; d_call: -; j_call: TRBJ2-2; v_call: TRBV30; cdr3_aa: CAWSLGGTGELFF; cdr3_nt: TGTGCCTGGAGTCTTGGTGGCACCGGGGAGCTGTTTTTT
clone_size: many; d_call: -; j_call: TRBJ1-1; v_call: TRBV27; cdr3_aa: CASSFRGIGTEAFF; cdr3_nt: TGTGCCAGCAGTTTCCGGGGCATTGGCACTGAAGCTTTCTTT
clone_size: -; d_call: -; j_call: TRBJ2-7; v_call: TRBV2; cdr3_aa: CASSQDEGSWDEQYF; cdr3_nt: TGTGCCAGCAGCCAAGATGAGGGGAGCTGGGACGAGCAGTACTTC
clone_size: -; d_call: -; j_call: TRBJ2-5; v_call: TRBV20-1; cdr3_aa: CSARIQGETQYF; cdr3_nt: TGCAGTGCTAGAATCCAGGGGGAGACCCAGTACTTC
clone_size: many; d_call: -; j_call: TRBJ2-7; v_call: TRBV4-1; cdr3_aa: CASSQGRTENYEQYF; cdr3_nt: TGCGCCAGCAGCCAAGGGAGGACAGAGAACTACGAGCAGTACTTC